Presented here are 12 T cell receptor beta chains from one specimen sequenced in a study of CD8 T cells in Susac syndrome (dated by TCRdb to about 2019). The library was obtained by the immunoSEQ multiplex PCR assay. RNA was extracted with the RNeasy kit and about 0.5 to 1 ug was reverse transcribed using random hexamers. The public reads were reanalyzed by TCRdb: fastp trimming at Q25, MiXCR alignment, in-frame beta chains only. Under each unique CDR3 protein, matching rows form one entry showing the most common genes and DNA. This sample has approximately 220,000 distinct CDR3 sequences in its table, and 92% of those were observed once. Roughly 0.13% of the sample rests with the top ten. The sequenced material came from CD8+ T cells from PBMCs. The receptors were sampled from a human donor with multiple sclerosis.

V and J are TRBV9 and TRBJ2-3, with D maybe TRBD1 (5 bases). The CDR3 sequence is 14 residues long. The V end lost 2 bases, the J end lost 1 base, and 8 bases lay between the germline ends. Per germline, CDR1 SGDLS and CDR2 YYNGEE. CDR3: CASSVQGGTDTQYF. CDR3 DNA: TGTGCCAGCAGCGTCCAAGGGGGCACAGATACGCAGTATTTT.

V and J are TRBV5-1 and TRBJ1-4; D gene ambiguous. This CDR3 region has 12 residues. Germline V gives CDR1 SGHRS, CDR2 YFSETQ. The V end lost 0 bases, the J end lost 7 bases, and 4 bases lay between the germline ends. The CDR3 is CASSLGGEKLFF. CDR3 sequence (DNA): TGCGCCAGCAGCTTGGGCGGTGAAAAACTGTTTTTT.

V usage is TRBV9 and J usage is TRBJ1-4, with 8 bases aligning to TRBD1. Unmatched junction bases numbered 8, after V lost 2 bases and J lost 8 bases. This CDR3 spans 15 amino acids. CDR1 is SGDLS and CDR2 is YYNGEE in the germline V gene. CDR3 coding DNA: TGTGCCAGCAGCGTCGGAACAGGGGGTTTAGAAAAACTGTTTTTT. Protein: CASSVGTGGLEKLFF. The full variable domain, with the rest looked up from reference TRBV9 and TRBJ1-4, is DSGVTQTPKHLITATGQRVTLRCSPRSGDLSVYWYQQSLDQGLQFLIQYYNGEERAKGNILERFSAQQFPDLHSELNLSSLELGDSALYFCASSVGTGGLEKLFFGSGTQLSVL.

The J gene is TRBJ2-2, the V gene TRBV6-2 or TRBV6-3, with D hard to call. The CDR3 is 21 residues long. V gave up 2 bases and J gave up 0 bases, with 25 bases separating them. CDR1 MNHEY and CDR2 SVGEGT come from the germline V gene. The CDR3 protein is CASSYPMWDVDGGANTGELFF. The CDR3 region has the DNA TGTGCCAGCAGTTACCCGATGTGGGATGTAGATGGCGGAGCGAACACCGGGGAGCTGTTTTTT.

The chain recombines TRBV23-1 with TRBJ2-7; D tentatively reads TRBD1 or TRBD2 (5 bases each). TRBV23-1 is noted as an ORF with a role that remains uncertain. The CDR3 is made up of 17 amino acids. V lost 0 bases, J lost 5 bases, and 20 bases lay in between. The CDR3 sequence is CASSQSKGTKTGHEQYF. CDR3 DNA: TGCGCCAGCAGTCAATCGAAGGGGACCAAGACGGGCCACGAGCAGTACTTC.

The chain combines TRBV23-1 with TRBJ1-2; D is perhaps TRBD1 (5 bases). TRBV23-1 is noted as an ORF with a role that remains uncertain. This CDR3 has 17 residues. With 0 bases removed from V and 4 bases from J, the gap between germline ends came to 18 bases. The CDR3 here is CASSQSISRGSTYGYTF. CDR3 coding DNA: TGCGCCAGCAGTCAATCTATTTCCCGGGGGTCTACCTATGGCTACACCTTC.

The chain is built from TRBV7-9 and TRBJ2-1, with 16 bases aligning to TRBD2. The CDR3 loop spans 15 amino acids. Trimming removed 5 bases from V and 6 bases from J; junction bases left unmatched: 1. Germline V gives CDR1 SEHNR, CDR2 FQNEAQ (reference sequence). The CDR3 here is CASSGTSGRGNEQFF. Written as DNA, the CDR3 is TGTGCCAGCAGCGGGACTAGCGGGAGGGGCAATGAGCAGTTCTTC.

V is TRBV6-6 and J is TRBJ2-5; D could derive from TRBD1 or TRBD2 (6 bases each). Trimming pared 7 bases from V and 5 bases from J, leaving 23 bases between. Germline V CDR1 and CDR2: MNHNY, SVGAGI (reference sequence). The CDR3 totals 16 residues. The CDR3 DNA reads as TGTGCCAGCACCCACCCTAGGGGGGAATTACTCGAGACCCAGTACTTC. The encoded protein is CASTHPRGELLETQYF.

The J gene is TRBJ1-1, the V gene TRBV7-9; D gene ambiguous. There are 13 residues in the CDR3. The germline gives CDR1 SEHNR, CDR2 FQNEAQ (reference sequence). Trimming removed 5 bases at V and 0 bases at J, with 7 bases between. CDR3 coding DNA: TGTGCCAGCAGCCCCAGTTTGAACACTGAAGCTTTCTTT. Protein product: CASSPSLNTEAFF. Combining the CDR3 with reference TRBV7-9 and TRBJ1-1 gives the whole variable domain DTGVSQNPRHKITKRGQNVTFRCDPISEHNRLYWYRQTLGQGPEFLTYFQNEAQLEKSRLLSDRFSAERPKGSFSTLEIQRTEQGDSAMYLCASSPSLNTEAFFGQGTRLTVV.

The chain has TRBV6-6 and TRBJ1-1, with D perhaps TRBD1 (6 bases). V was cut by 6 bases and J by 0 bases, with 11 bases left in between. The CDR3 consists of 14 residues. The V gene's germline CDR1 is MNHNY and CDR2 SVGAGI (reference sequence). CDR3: CASSRTGLNTEAFF. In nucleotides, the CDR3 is TGTGCCAGCAGCCGTACAGGGCTGAACACTGAAGCTTTCTTT.

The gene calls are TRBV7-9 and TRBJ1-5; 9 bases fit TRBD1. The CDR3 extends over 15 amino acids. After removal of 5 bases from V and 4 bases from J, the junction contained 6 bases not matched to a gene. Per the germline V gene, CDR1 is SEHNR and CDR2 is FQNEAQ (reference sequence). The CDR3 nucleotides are TGTGCCAGCAGCAGAGACAGGGGGGTTAATCAGCCCCAGCATTTT. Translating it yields CASSRDRGVNQPQHF.

CDR3 nucleotides: TGCAGTGCTAGGAGCTCGTTGGGACAGGGTCAGGGGAATCGGTACAATGAGCAGTTCTTC. Its protein is CSARSSLGQGQGNRYNEQFF. V and J are TRBV20-1 and TRBJ2-1; 9 bases fit TRBD1. The CDR3 totals 20 residues. The germline gives CDR1 DFQATT, CDR2 SNEGSKA (reference sequence). Germline trimming cut 3 bases from V and 4 bases from J; bases unmatched to any gene: 22.